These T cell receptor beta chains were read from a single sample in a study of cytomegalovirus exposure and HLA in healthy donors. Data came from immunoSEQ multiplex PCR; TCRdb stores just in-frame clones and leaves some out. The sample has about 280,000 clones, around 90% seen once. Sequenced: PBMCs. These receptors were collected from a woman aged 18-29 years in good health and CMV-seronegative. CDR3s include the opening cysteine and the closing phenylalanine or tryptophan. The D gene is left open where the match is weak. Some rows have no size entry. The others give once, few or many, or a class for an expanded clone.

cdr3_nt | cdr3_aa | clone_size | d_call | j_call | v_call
TGTGCCAGCAGCTTATTAACAGGGGCCCCTGAAGCTTTCTTT | CASSLLTGAPEAFF | once | TRBD1 | TRBJ1-1 | TRBV7-2
TGTGCCAGCAGTGAAGGGCTAGGACAGGGCCGCGCCCACCCGAACACTGAAGCTTTCTTT | CASSEGLGQGRAHPNTEAFF | NA | TRBD1 | TRBJ1-1 | TRBV6-1
TGTGCCACCACAATCGGGGGGGCTGTCTACAATGAGCAGTTCTTC | CATTIGGAVYNEQFF | NA | TRBD2 | TRBJ2-1 | TRBV15
TGCAGCCTCCACTTGTACAATGAGCAGTTCTTC | CSLHLYNEQFF | NA | NA | TRBJ2-1 | TRBV29-1
TGTGCCAGCAGCGTAAACAGGGGGCCTACTGGTTACAATGAGCAGTTCTTC | CASSVNRGPTGYNEQFF | NA | TRBD1 | TRBJ2-1 | TRBV9
TGCGCCAGCATCGACGGCCACAGCACTGAAGCTTTCTTT | CASIDGHSTEAFF | once | NA | TRBJ1-1 | TRBV10-2
TGTGCCAGCGGGCATGGAAATGAGCAGTTCTTC | CASGHGNEQFF | NA | NA | TRBJ2-1 | TRBV2
TGTGCCAGCAGCTTGCGTCCTAAAGATACGCAGTATTTT | CASSLRPKDTQYF | NA | NA | TRBJ2-3 | TRBV5-6
TGTGCCAGCAGCCTAATGACGGGTAATAGCAATCAGCCCCAGCATTTT | CASSLMTGNSNQPQHF | NA | NA | TRBJ1-5 | TRBV7-8
TGCGCCAGCAGCCACTCAGACAGGGGCGAGCAGTACTTC | CASSHSDRGEQYF | NA | TRBD1 | TRBJ2-7 | TRBV4-1
TGCAGCGTTAATTCGGGGACCGGGGAGCTGTTTTTT | CSVNSGTGELFF | NA | NA | TRBJ2-2 | TRBV29-1
TGTGCCAGCATCCAACCCGGGGGGGGAAACACCATATATTTT | CASIQPGGGNTIYF | NA | NA | TRBJ1-3 | TRBV28
TGTGCCAGTGAGGGAAAAGGACGGGAGATGGAGCAGTACTTC | CASEGKGREMEQYF | NA | NA | TRBJ2-7 | TRBV19
TGTGCCAGCAGCTTGCCCGGGACAACGAACACCGGGGAGCTGTTTTTT | CASSLPGTTNTGELFF | NA | NA | TRBJ2-2 | TRBV7-9
TGTGCCAGTAGTTCAGACGTGAGAGGTGAGCAGTTCTTC | CASSSDVRGEQFF | NA | NA | TRBJ2-1 | TRBV19
TGTGCCAGTAGTACCTGGACAGGGGGGAATACGCAGTATTTT | CASSTWTGGNTQYF | NA | TRBD1 | TRBJ2-3 | TRBV19
TGTGCCTGGACGGACTCGAACACCGGGGAGCTGTTTTTT | CAWTDSNTGELFF | NA | NA | TRBJ2-2 | TRBV30
TGTGCCAGCAGCTTAAGTGCTCTGACGGGAGAGCAGTTCTTC | CASSLSALTGEQFF | NA | NA | TRBJ2-1 | TRBV7-2
TGTGCCAGCAGCTTAGGACAGGGGGCTGGCGAGCAGTACTTC | CASSLGQGAGEQYF | NA | TRBD1 | TRBJ2-7 | TRBV7-8
TGTGCCAGCAGCTCACCTAGCAACGGGGGAGCTTCGAACACCGGGGAGCTGTTTTTT | CASSSPSNGGASNTGELFF | NA | NA | TRBJ2-2 | TRBV7-9
TGTGCCAGCAGTTATGCAAAACTAGGGGAGGGGTACAATGAGCAGTTCTTC | CASSYAKLGEGYNEQFF | NA | TRBD2 | TRBJ2-1 | TRBV6-9
TGCGCCAGCAAACAGGGGAACACTGAAGCTTTCTTT | CASKQGNTEAFF | NA | NA | TRBJ1-1 | TRBV5-1
TGCGCCAGCAGCGTAAATGAAAAACTGTTTTTT | CASSVNEKLFF | few | NA | TRBJ1-4 | TRBV4-1
TGTGCCAGCGAAGACAGGCTCTCCTACGAGCAGTACTTC | CASEDRLSYEQYF | NA | NA | TRBJ2-7 | TRBV7-2
TGTGCCAGCAGTGGGACAGCTTTTAATTCACCCCTCCACTTT | CASSGTAFNSPLHF | few | TRBD1 | TRBJ1-6 | TRBV6-5
TGCGCCAGCAGCCTTACACAGGGGGCCAGGGGTGAAGCTTTCTTT | CASSLTQGARGEAFF | NA | TRBD1 | TRBJ1-1 | TRBV5-1
TGTGCCACCACGAACAGGGGCGATGGCTACACCTTC | CATTNRGDGYTF | NA | TRBD1 | TRBJ1-2 | TRBV6-1
TGCGCCAGCAGCCCCTTTGAACTCAGGGGCACCGGGGAGCTGTTTTTT | CASSPFELRGTGELFF | NA | NA | TRBJ2-2 | TRBV5-1
TGTGCCAGCAGTGAAAAGAGACTGTCAGGCAATCAGCCCCAGCATTTT | CASSEKRLSGNQPQHF | NA | NA | TRBJ1-5 | TRBV6-1
TGTGCCACCAGCAGAGAGGCACCGCTCAATTTCACCGGGGAGCTGTTTTTT | CATSREAPLNFTGELFF | NA | NA | TRBJ2-2 | TRBV15
TGTGCCTGCCCAGGGGGTTCTACAGGGTATGGCTACACCTTC | CACPGGSTGYGYTF | NA | TRBD1 | TRBJ1-2 | TRBV13
TGCAGCGTTGACGGGACAGGGGCGAGCTATGGCTACACCTTC | CSVDGTGASYGYTF | NA | TRBD1 | TRBJ1-2 | TRBV29-1
TGTGCCAGCTCACCCCCTAGCACAGATACGCAGTATTTT | CASSPPSTDTQYF | few | NA | TRBJ2-3 | TRBV18
TGCGCCAGCGGCATACAGGGGCAATACAATGAGCAGTTCTTC | CASGIQGQYNEQFF | NA | TRBD1 | TRBJ2-1 | TRBV5-1
TGCGCCAGCAGCTTGGCCGGACAGGTAGAGCAGTACTTC | CASSLAGQVEQYF | NA | TRBD1 | TRBJ2-7 | TRBV5-1
TGTGCCAGCAGACCGAACAGGTTTAACACTGAAGCTTTCTTT | CASRPNRFNTEAFF | NA | NA | TRBJ1-1 | TRBV7-9
TGTGCCAGCAGTGACACCCTCACTAGCGGAGGCACAGATACGCAGTATTTT | CASSDTLTSGGTDTQYF | NA | TRBD2 | TRBJ2-3 | TRBV2
TGCAGCGCCGAAGTCCGGGACAGCTCGTTCCGATATGGCTACACCTTC | CSAEVRDSSFRYGYTF | NA | TRBD1 | TRBJ1-2 | TRBV29-1
TGTGCCAGCAGCGTAGCCCTAAAGGGGTATGGCTACACCTTC | CASSVALKGYGYTF | NA | NA | TRBJ1-2 | TRBV9
TGTGCCACCAGCAGAGGATTAGCGGGTATAAGCACAGATACGCAGTATTTT | CATSRGLAGISTDTQYF | NA | TRBD2 | TRBJ2-3 | TRBV15
TGCAGCGTGAACGCGCGGGGGGCGACAGGTCGGACTGAAGCTTTCTTT | CSVNARGATGRTEAFF | NA | NA | TRBJ1-1 | TRBV29-1
TGTGCCAGCAGCTTAGGAGAGGCCCCTGGACAGGGGAGAGAAAACCAAGAGACCCAGTACTTC | CASSLGEAPGQGRENQETQYF | NA | TRBD1 | TRBJ2-5 | TRBV13
TGTGCCAGCAGTGAACCCGTCAGGGGGGGCAATCAGCCCCAGCATTTT | CASSEPVRGGNQPQHF | NA | TRBD1 | TRBJ1-5 | TRBV6-1
TGCGCCAGCAGCTTGAACGGGTTAGACCCTAACGAGCAGTACTTC | CASSLNGLDPNEQYF | NA | NA | TRBJ2-7 | TRBV5-1
TGTGCCAGCAGCTTGCCACCGGGACAGGGGCAGCAGCCCCAGCATTTT | CASSLPPGQGQQPQHF | NA | TRBD1 | TRBJ1-5 | TRBV7-2
TGTGCCAGCAGCTTAGCCAGCGGGGGATGGGATGAGCAGTTCTTC | CASSLASGGWDEQFF | NA | TRBD2 | TRBJ2-1 | TRBV11-3
TGTGCCAGCAGCGTAGGAGATTTGAGGGACTGGAATTCACCCCTCCACTTT | CASSVGDLRDWNSPLHF | NA | NA | TRBJ1-6 | TRBV9
TGTGCCAGAAGCTTGTCCGTTGGGGGGATCCTGGACAGGCAAAATCAGCCCCAGCATTTT | CARSLSVGGILDRQNQPQHF | NA | TRBD1 | TRBJ1-5 | TRBV5-3